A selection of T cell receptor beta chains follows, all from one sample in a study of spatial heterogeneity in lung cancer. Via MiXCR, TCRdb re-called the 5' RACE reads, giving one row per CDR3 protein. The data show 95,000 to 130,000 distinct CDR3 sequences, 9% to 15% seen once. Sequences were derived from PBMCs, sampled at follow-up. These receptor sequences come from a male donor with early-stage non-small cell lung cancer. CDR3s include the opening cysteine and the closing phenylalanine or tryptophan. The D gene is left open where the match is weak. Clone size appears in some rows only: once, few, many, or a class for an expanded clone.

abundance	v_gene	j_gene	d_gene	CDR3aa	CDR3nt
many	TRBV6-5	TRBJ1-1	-	CASSYSVGEAFF	TGTGCCAGCAGTTACTCTGTAGGAGAAGCTTTCTTT
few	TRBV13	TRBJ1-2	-	CASSLHPNYGYTF	TGTGCCAGCAGCTTACATCCTAACTATGGCTACACCTTC
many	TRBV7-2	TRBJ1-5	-	CASSPDPGDQPQHF	TGTGCCAGCAGCCCCGACCCAGGGGATCAGCCCCAGCATTTT
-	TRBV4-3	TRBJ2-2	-	CASSQETLTGELFF	TGCGCCAGCAGCCAAGAAACTCTGACCGGGGAGCTGTTTTTT
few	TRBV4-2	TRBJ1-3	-	CASSQDPQGRNTIYF	TGTGCCAGCAGCCAAGATCCCCAGGGACGAAACACCATATATTTT
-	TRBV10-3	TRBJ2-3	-	CAIGAAGTDTQYF	TGTGCCATCGGGGCGGCAGGGACAGATACGCAGTATTTT
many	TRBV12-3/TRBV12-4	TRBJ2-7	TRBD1	CASRQGVTSYEQYF	TGTGCCAGCAGACAGGGGGTGACCTCCTACGAGCAGTACTTC
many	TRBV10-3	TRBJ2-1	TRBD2	CAIRDGRGMHEQFF	TGTGCCATCAGAGACGGGCGGGGGATGCATGAGCAGTTCTTC
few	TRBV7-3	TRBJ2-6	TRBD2	CASSLSSGGSGANVLTF	TGTGCCAGCAGCTTATCTAGCGGCGGCTCTGGGGCCAACGTCCTGACTTTC
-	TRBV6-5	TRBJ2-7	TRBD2	CASSYIQRGDYEQYF	TGTGCCAGCAGTTACATCCAGCGGGGGGACTACGAGCAGTACTTC
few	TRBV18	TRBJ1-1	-	CASSPIQGSTEAFF	TGTGCCAGCTCACCAATACAAGGGAGCACTGAAGCTTTCTTT
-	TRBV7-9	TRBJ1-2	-	CASSSLRLDYGYTF	TGTGCCAGCAGCTCCTTGCGGCTAGACTATGGCTACACCTTC
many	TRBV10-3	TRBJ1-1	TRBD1	CAIGTTGRGTEAFF	TGTGCCATCGGTACGACAGGGAGGGGGACTGAAGCTTTCTTT
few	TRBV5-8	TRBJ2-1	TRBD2	CASSLGLAAEQFF	TGTGCCAGCAGCTTGGGACTAGCGGCGGAGCAGTTCTTC
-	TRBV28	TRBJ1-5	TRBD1	CASTSGTAFQPQHF	TGTGCCAGTACCTCCGGGACAGCTTTTCAGCCCCAGCATTTT
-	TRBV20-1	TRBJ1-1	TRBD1	CSARRGGAGTEAFF	TGCAGTGCTAGGAGAGGGGGCGCAGGCACTGAAGCTTTCTTT
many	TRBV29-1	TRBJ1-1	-	CSASSLRDTEAFF	TGCAGCGCCTCGTCCCTTCGGGACACTGAAGCTTTCTTT
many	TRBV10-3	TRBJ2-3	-	CAISGDLGTDTQYF	TGTGCCATCAGTGGAGACTTGGGCACAGATACGCAGTATTTT
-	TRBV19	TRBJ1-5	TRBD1	CASSEDTGAGGNQPQHF	TGTGCCAGTAGTGAGGATACAGGGGCGGGTGGCAATCAGCCCCAGCATTTT
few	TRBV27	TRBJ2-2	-	CASSFLESTGELFF	TGTGCCAGCAGTTTTCTGGAGAGCACCGGGGAGCTGTTTTTT
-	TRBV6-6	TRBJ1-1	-	CASSGAGPNTEAFF	TGTGCCAGCTCGGGCGCTGGACCGAACACTGAAGCTTTCTTT
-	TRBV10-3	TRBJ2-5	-	CAISESGGKETQYF	TGTGCCATCAGTGAGTCCGGGGGTAAAGAGACCCAGTACTTC
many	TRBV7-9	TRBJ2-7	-	CASSLGQNYEQYF	TGTGCCAGCAGCTTAGGTCAGAACTACGAGCAGTACTTC
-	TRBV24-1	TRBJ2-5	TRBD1	CATSEPGQAEETQYF	TGTGCCACCAGTGAACCGGGACAGGCTGAAGAGACCCAGTACTTC
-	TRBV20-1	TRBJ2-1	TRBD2	CSATAMTSGDNEQFF	TGCAGTGCTACCGCAATGACTAGCGGGGACAATGAGCAGTTCTTC
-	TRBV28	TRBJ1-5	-	CASRLAGGWNQPQHF	TGTGCCAGCAGGCTGGCGGGGGGCTGGAATCAGCCCCAGCATTTT
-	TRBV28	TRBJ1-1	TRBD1	CASRIDRGGNTEAFF	TGTGCCAGCAGAATCGACAGGGGTGGAAACACTGAAGCTTTCTTT
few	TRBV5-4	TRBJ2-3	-	CASSLSPSTDTQYF	TGTGCCAGCAGCTTATCACCGAGCACAGATACGCAGTATTTT
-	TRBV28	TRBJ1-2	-	CASSLWPPRQYGYTF	TGTGCCAGCAGTTTATGGCCCCCGAGACAGTATGGCTACACCTTC
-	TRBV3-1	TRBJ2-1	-	CASGRDNYNEQFF	TGTGCCAGCGGCAGGGATAATTACAATGAGCAGTTCTTC
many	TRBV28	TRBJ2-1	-	CAVFSYNEQFF	TGTGCAGTTTTCTCCTACAATGAGCAGTTCTTC
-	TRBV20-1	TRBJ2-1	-	CSARVEQGYLNEQFF	TGCAGTGCTAGAGTTGAACAGGGCTATTTGAATGAGCAGTTCTTC
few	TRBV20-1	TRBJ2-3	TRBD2	CSARDRSSGGVPTAQYF	TGCAGTGCTAGAGATCGCTCTAGCGGGGGGGTACCTACGGCGCAGTATTTT
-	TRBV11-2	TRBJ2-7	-	CASRVALISSYGQYF	TGTGCCAGCAGGGTCGCCCTAATATCCTCCTACGGGCAGTACTTC
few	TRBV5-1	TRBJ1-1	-	CASSMTQSVTEAFF	TGCGCCAGCAGCATGACCCAATCGGTCACTGAAGCTTTCTTT
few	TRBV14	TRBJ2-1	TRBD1	CASSQFQPGQGKHEQFF	TGTGCCAGCAGCCAATTCCAACCGGGACAGGGAAAACATGAGCAGTTCTTC
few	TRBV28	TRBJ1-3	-	CASRGGAGIAGNTIYF	TGTGCCAGCAGGGGGGGCGCCGGAATTGCTGGAAACACCATATATTTT
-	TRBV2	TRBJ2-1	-	CASSRNRGASYNEQFF	TGTGCCAGCAGCAGGAACAGAGGGGCCAGCTACAATGAGCAGTTCTTC
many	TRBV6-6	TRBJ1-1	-	CASSRSYTEAFF	TGTGCCAGCAGTCGGTCGTACACTGAAGCTTTCTTT
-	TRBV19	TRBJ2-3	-	CASSYSGSTDTQYF	TGTGCCAGTAGTTACAGCGGTTCCACAGATACGCAGTATTTT
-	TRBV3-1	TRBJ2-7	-	CASSQDGGVYEQYF	TGTGCCAGCAGCCAAGATGGTGGGGTTTACGAGCAGTACTTC
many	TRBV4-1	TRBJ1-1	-	CASSQRQVMFPEAFF	TGCGCCAGCAGCCAAAGGCAGGTAATGTTTCCTGAAGCTTTCTTT
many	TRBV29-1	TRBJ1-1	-	CRVNLNTEAFF	TGCAGGGTAAACCTGAACACTGAAGCTTTCTTT
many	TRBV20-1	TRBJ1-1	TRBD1	CSAKGGPGAEAFF	TGCAGTGCTAAAGGGGGCCCGGGGGCTGAAGCTTTCTTT
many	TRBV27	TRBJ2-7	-	CASTKQGRGEQYF	TGTGCCAGCACCAAACAGGGGAGGGGCGAGCAGTACTTC
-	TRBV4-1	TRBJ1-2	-	CASSQAGGSGYTF	TGCGCCAGCAGCCAAGCCGGTGGTTCTGGCTACACCTTC
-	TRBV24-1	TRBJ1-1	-	CATSEASKTEAFF	TGTGCCACCAGTGAGGCCAGTAAGACTGAAGCTTTCTTT
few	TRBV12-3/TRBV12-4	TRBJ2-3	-	CASSSVRGDTQYF	TGTGCCAGCAGTTCGGTACGGGGGGATACGCAGTATTTT
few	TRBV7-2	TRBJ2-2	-	CASSFRETGELFF	TGTGCCAGCAGCTTTCGGGAGACCGGGGAGCTGTTTTTT